Listed below are T cell receptor beta chains from one sample, sequenced in a study of T cells after yellow fever vaccination. TCRdb independently ran MiXCR on the 5' RACE reads; one entry per CDR3 protein. Of about 550,000 distinct CDR3 sequences listed, 15% to 20% are singletons. The input for sequencing was PBMCs, taken 15 days after the yellow fever booster vaccination. These TCRs come from a young man who received the YFV17D yellow fever vaccine. Each CDR3 is given with its conserved first and last residue. D genes are given only for firm matches. Expanded clones are given a class, and other clones once, few, many or no size at all.

CDR3nt | CDR3aa | v_gene | d_gene | abundance | j_gene
TGCAGTGCTAGAGATTCCACACTAGCGTCTAAGGAGACCCAGTACTTC | CSARDSTLASKETQYF | TRBV20-1 | TRBD2 | . | TRBJ2-5
TGTGCCTGGAGAGACATTAGAACCGGGGAGCTGTTTTTT | CAWRDIRTGELFF | TRBV30 | . | . | TRBJ2-2
TGTGCCAGCAGCTTAGGACCCAGAGGGAATGAGCAGTTCTTC | CASSLGPRGNEQFF | TRBV7-2 | . | many | TRBJ2-1
TGTGCCACCAGTGACCGAGGCAGGGTCCACGGGGAGCTGTTTTTT | CATSDRGRVHGELFF | TRBV24-1 | . | . | TRBJ2-2
TGCAGTGCTCTCTACCCGGGACTAGCGGTAAATGAGCAGTTCTTC | CSALYPGLAVNEQFF | TRBV20-1 | TRBD2 | few | TRBJ2-1
TGTGCCAGCAGCTCCGGAGGGTTCGCAGAGACCCAGTACTTC | CASSSGGFAETQYF | TRBV11-2 | . | few | TRBJ2-5
TGTGCCAGCAAGGGTGTTGGCGAGCAGTACTTC | CASKGVGEQYF | TRBV12-3/TRBV12-4 | . | . | TRBJ2-7
TGCAGCGTTGGGAGTGGAGGGCAGACTAGCACAGATACGCAGTATTTT | CSVGSGGQTSTDTQYF | TRBV29-1 | . | . | TRBJ2-3
TGTGCCAGCAGTTCCCGACTAGCGGTCACCGGGGAGCTGTTTTTT | CASSSRLAVTGELFF | TRBV28 | TRBD2 | . | TRBJ2-2
TGTGCCAGCAGACAGCCGAACACCGGGGAGCTGTTTTTT | CASRQPNTGELFF | TRBV6-1 | . | . | TRBJ2-2
TGTGCCAGCAGCCGTAATAGCGGGAGGGCCGGTTTGAAAGAGACCCAGTACTTC | CASSRNSGRAGLKETQYF | TRBV11-2 | TRBD2 | . | TRBJ2-5
TGTGCCAGCGGAACTAGCCCCTCTGGGGCCAACGTCCTGACTTTC | CASGTSPSGANVLTF | TRBV9 | . | . | TRBJ2-6
TGCGCCAGCAGCCAATCGTCAGGGTGGCAAGAGACCCAGTACTTC | CASSQSSGWQETQYF | TRBV4-3 | . | . | TRBJ2-5
TGTGCCAGCAGCTCCCAGACTAGCGGGGGAGCAGATACGCAGTATTTT | CASSSQTSGGADTQYF | TRBV11-2 | TRBD2 | . | TRBJ2-3
TGCAGCGCCCGCGGTGACTATGGAGACAATGAGCAGTTCTTC | CSARGDYGDNEQFF | TRBV29-1 | . | many | TRBJ2-1
TGTGCCGGTTCCGGGACAGGGGGCACCAACGTCCTGACTTTC | CAGSGTGGTNVLTF | TRBV2 | TRBD1 | . | TRBJ2-6
TGTGCCAGCAGCCAGGGACTCCCAGCAGATACGCAGTATTTT | CASSQGLPADTQYF | TRBV7-2 | . | . | TRBJ2-3
TGTGCCATCAGGGGGGTAGGGGTGAAGTACAATGAGCAGTTCTTC | CAIRGVGVKYNEQFF | TRBV10-3 | . | . | TRBJ2-1
TGTGCCAGCGACGAGGCGAACACCGGGGAGCTGTTTTTT | CASDEANTGELFF | TRBV9 | . | once | TRBJ2-2
TGTGCCACCCGACAGCTACAAGAGACCCAGTACTTC | CATRQLQETQYF | TRBV10-3 | . | few | TRBJ2-5
TGTGCCAGCAAGGAGCAGGGGCCTTCGATCTTC | CASKEQGPSIF | TRBV12-3/TRBV12-4 | . | . | TRBJ2-1
TGTGCCAGCAGTGCGAGCGGGAGGGCCAACGGCTGGCAGTTCTTC | CASSASGRANGWQFF | TRBV5-4 | TRBD2 | . | TRBJ2-1
TGTGCCAGCAGCTTGGGACTAGTTATCTACGAGCAGTACTTC | CASSLGLVIYEQYF | TRBV5-5 | . | . | TRBJ2-7
TGTGCCAGCAGCGTAGCGGAGGGCCTCCCCTACGAGCAGTACTTC | CASSVAEGLPYEQYF | TRBV9 | . | . | TRBJ2-7
TGCAGTGCTACCGACCGCAATGAGCAGTTCTTC | CSATDRNEQFF | TRBV20-1 | . | . | TRBJ2-1
TGCGCCAGCAGCTCATACACCTTTTCTAGCACAGATACGCAGTATTTT | CASSSYTFSSTDTQYF | TRBV5-1 | . | . | TRBJ2-3
TGTGCCAGCAGTTTTCCGGGACAGGGAGTCCGACGGTACGCCGGGGAGCTGTTTTTT | CASSFPGQGVRRYAGELFF | TRBV6-2/TRBV6-3 | TRBD1 | few | TRBJ2-2
TGTGCCATCAGTGAGTCGAGCGGGGAGGGGGCGGGCAATGAGCAGTTCTTC | CAISESSGEGAGNEQFF | TRBV10-3 | . | few | TRBJ2-1
TGTGCCAGCAGTGAATTTAACCCCGGGGAGCTGTTTTTT | CASSEFNPGELFF | TRBV25-1 | . | . | TRBJ2-2
TGTGCCATCAGTGTAAAGGACAATGAGCAGTTCTTC | CAISVKDNEQFF | TRBV10-3 | . | . | TRBJ2-1
TGCAGTACACTCGGTACTAGCGGGAGAAATACGCAGTATTTT | CSTLGTSGRNTQYF | TRBV20-1 | TRBD2 | few | TRBJ2-3
TGTGCCAGCAGCTTAACTCTAGGGGGCGCCCACGAGCAGTACTTC | CASSLTLGGAHEQYF | TRBV7-3 | TRBD1 | few | TRBJ2-7
TGCGCCAGCCATGTTAGCGGGAGGGCCGCGAACACCGGGGAGCTGTTTTTT | CASHVSGRAANTGELFF | TRBV5-1 | TRBD2 | few | TRBJ2-2
TGTGCCTGCAGTCTCGTCGTCCAACTAGCGGGAAGCACAGATACGCAGTATTTT | CACSLVVQLAGSTDTQYF | TRBV2 | TRBD2 | . | TRBJ2-3
TGCGCCAGTACCCGGGACGGAGGTAGCACCGGGGAGCTGTTTTTT | CASTRDGGSTGELFF | TRBV5-1 | . | . | TRBJ2-2
TGTGCCAGCAGTTCTACAGGGGGGGGAGAAAAACTGTTTTTT | CASSSTGGGEKLFF | TRBV12-3/TRBV12-4 | TRBD1 | few | TRBJ1-4
TGTGCCAGCTCCAGGGTCCGACAGGGAAATAACTATGGCTACACCTTC | CASSRVRQGNNYGYTF | TRBV18 | TRBD1 | few | TRBJ1-2
TGTGCCAGCAGCTCTTCCGGCACCTCAATTTACAATGAGCAGTTCTTC | CASSSSGTSIYNEQFF | TRBV7-2 | . | few | TRBJ2-1
TGTGCCAGCAGGTCAACGGGACACGGCCCTCTGGAGACCCAGTACTTC | CASRSTGHGPLETQYF | TRBV6-1 | . | many | TRBJ2-5
TGCAGCGTTGACAGTTGGGACAGGGACTGGGAGGCGCAGTATTTT | CSVDSWDRDWEAQYF | TRBV29-1 | TRBD1 | few | TRBJ2-3
TGTGCCAGCAGTTTAGCGCTACAAGAGACCCAGTACTTC | CASSLALQETQYF | TRBV12-3/TRBV12-4 | . | many | TRBJ2-5
TGCAGTGCTAGAGTGAGGGAGGGGGCAGATACGCAGTATTTT | CSARVREGADTQYF | TRBV20-1 | . | few | TRBJ2-3
TGTGCCAGCAGCTTAGTACCCCGGGCGGGAGGGGAGACCCAGTACTTC | CASSLVPRAGGETQYF | TRBV7-2 | TRBD2 | . | TRBJ2-5
TGTGCCAGCAGTTTAGGGGGGTTCGGCGGGGCCAACGTCCTGACTTTC | CASSLGGFGGANVLTF | TRBV12-3/TRBV12-4 | . | . | TRBJ2-6
TGTGCCAGCAGCTCGGTGCTAGCGGGAGGTAGTGAGCAGTTCTTC | CASSSVLAGGSEQFF | TRBV7-8 | TRBD2 | . | TRBJ2-1
TGTGCCAGCAGCAGACGACAGGGTAGCAATGAGCAGTTCTTC | CASSRRQGSNEQFF | TRBV7-8 | TRBD1 | few | TRBJ2-1
TGTGCCAGCAAAACCGGGACGGGGACCTACGAGCAGTACTTC | CASKTGTGTYEQYF | TRBV6-1 | . | few | TRBJ2-7
TGCGCCAGCAGGTTAAGCAGTGAGCAGTTCTTC | CASRLSSEQFF | TRBV5-1 | . | . | TRBJ2-1
TGTGCCAGCGTTTCCCGGGAGGGCCGATTGGCGGGAGAGACCCAGTACTTC | CASVSREGRLAGETQYF | TRBV6-5 | TRBD2 | . | TRBJ2-5
TGTGCCAGCAGTGATTTACAGGGGTGGGGCACTGAAGCTTTCTTT | CASSDLQGWGTEAFF | TRBV2 | TRBD1 | . | TRBJ1-1
TGCGCCAGCAGCTTGGTGGGGCGCGGGCCAGATACGCAGTATTTT | CASSLVGRGPDTQYF | TRBV5-1 | . | . | TRBJ2-3
TGTGCCAGCAGCCCGCTAGGAGGGGATGAGCAGTTCTTC | CASSPLGGDEQFF | TRBV7-9 | . | . | TRBJ2-1